What follows are 2 T cell receptor beta chains derived from one specimen sequenced in a study of blood T cell repertoires in COVID-19. The protocol was immunoSEQ multiplex PCR, while the TCRdb copy is restricted to in-frame clones and leaves out a portion. The table records under 500,000 clones, nearly 90% of them present only once. Input material: PBMCs or T cells enriched from blood (not recorded which). These receptors were obtained from a woman between 18 and 30 years old with acute COVID-19.

V usage is TRBV27 and J usage is TRBJ2-3; TRBD2 aligns across 10 bases. The germline V gene has CDR1 MNHEY and CDR2 SMNVEV (reference sequence). The V segment lost 2 bases and the J segment 2 bases; nucleotides outside the gene matches: 4. The length of the CDR3 is 16 residues. CDR3 bases: TGTGCCAGCAGTTTACTAGCGGGGGCCCACACAGATACGCAGTATTTT. Translated, it gives CASSLLAGAHTDTQYF.

The genes are TRBV23-1 and TRBJ1-2; no clear D. TRBV23-1 is an ORF for which the function is uncertain. The V gene lost 6 bases and the J gene lost 8 bases, with 19 bases spanning the gap. CDR3 length: 14 residues. The chain's CDR3 is CASSYKTQAGGYTF. CDR3 coding DNA: TGCGCCAGCAGCTATAAGACCCAAGCGGGGGGCTACACCTTC.